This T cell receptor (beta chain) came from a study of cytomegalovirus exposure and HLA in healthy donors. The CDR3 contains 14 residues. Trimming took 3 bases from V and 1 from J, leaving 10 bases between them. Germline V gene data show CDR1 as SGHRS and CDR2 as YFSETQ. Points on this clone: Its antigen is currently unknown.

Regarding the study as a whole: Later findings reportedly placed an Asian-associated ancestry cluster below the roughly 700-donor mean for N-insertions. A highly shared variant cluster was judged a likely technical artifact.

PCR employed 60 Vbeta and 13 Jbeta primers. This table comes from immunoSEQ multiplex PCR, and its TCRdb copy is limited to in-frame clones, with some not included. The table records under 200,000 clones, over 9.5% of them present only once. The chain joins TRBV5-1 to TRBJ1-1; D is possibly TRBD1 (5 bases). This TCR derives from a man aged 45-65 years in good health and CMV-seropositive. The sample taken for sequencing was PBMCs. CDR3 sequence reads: CASSSSGGNTEAFF. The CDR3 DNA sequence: TGCGCCAGCAGCTCGTCCGGGGGGAACACTGAAGCTTTCTTT.